This passage covers 9 T cell receptor beta chains from one sample sequenced in a study of blood T cells in healthy people across ages. Primed by a sample-barcoded 5' primer and a J-beta primer mix, a second PCR proceeded for 7 to 11 cycles. A single record per CDR3 protein comes from TCRdb applying MiXCR to the 5' RACE reads. The table shows about 650,000 distinct CDR3 sequences, with 32% occurring only once. The sequencing input was blood. The receptors originated from a woman aged 80 or over in good health.

The rearrangement uses TRBV7-2 and TRBJ2-1; D gene uncertain. Looked up from germline, CDR1 is SGHTA and CDR2 is FQGNSA. Trimming cost V 1 base and J 5 bases, with 15 bases left between them. The CDR3 has 16 residues. The CDR3 DNA is TGTGCCAGCAGCTTAGACCCGTGGCAGGCTGACAATGAGCAGTTCTTC. Amino acid sequence: CASSLDPWQADNEQFF.

The chain employs TRBV7-6 and TRBJ2-5; D may be TRBD1 (8 bases). The J call may not be correct, given that the DNA end is closer to TRBJ2-7. The germline V gene has CDR1 SGHVS and CDR2 FNYEAQ. The CDR3 runs to 15 residues. CDR3 amino acids: CASSSSGGAGVEQYF. CDR3 in DNA: TGTGCCAGCAGCTCGTCAGGGGGCGCGGGGGTCGAGCAGTACTTC.

On this clonotype: A much larger clone differs from this one at a single base, so this may be a read error. This chain uses TRBV20-1 with TRBJ2-3, with D possibly being TRBD2 (6 bases). The CDR3 spans 16 residues. V lost 6 bases to trimming and J lost 2 bases, with 21 bases between them. Per germline, CDR1 DFQATT and CDR2 SNEGSKA (reference sequence). The CDR3 nucleotides read TGCAGTGCCTTGGAAGGGACTCCAGATACCACAGATACGCAGTATTTT. Its protein is CSALEGTPDTTDTQYF.

Concerning this clonotype itself: This clone may be a read error of a much larger clone one base away. The rearrangement links TRBV28 to TRBJ2-7; perhaps TRBD1 as D (5 bases). This CDR3 region has 12 residues. Germline V gene lookup returns CDR1 MDHEN and CDR2 SYDVKM. The CDR3 region has the DNA TGTGCCAGCGGTTTAGGGGCATTCGAGCAGTACTTC. It yields the protein CASGLGAFEQYF.

Remarks on this clonotype: Given a much more abundant clone one base away, this may be a read error. This rearrangement joins TRBV20-1 to TRBJ1-1; perhaps TRBD1 as D (6 bases). The V gene's germline CDR1 is DFQATT and CDR2 SNEGSKA (reference sequence). The CDR3 is 13 amino acids. The V end was cut by 6 bases, the J end by 4 bases, with 15 bases between. The CDR3 protein is CSAGGRGSTEAFF. CDR3 DNA: TGCAGTGCGGGGGGCCGGGGGAGCACTGAAGCTTTCTTT.

The sample holds many counts of this clonotype. The rearrangement joins TRBV6-2 or TRBV6-3 to TRBJ2-1, with 10 bases matching TRBD2. Germline trimming cut 2 bases from V and 4 bases from J; bases unmatched to any gene: 8. This CDR3 has 17 residues. Germline lookup yields CDR1 MNHEY and CDR2 SVGEGT. CDR3 nucleotide sequence: TGTGCCAGCAGTTACGGTAGCGGGGGGCCCGGGTACAATGAGCAGTTCTTC. The encoded protein is CASSYGSGGPGYNEQFF.

This clonotype was recorded a few times. The chain recombines TRBV5-1 with TRBJ2-4; possibly TRBD1 or TRBD2 for D (5 bases each). Trimming left V 1 base short and J 8 bases short, with 16 bases between. CDR3 length equals 15 residues. Germline-derived CDR1 and CDR2 are SGHRS and YFSETQ. The chain's CDR3 is CASSLPGTVGDIQYF. The DNA for the CDR3 is TGCGCCAGCAGCTTGCCCGGGACGGTCGGGGACATTCAGTACTTC.

V gene TRBV3-1 combines with J gene TRBJ1-1; D is perhaps TRBD1 (6 bases). Per germline, CDR1 LGHDT and CDR2 YNNKEL (reference sequence). The CDR3 loop spans 14 amino acids. V was shortened by 4 bases and J by 6 bases, with 15 bases between the two germline ends. As DNA, the CDR3 is TGTGCCAGCAGCCGCAGGGGCCATACCGCTGAAGCTTTCTTT. Its protein product is CASSRRGHTAEAFF.

The V call is TRBV6-1, the J call TRBJ1-2; 9 positions match TRBD1. The trim removed 7 bases at V and 2 bases at J, leaving 5 bases unmatched. CDR1 and CDR2 from the germline V gene are MNHNS and SASEGT. The length of the CDR3 is 14 residues. This chain's CDR3 is CASKRDRVNYGYTF. CDR3 DNA sequence: TGTGCCAGCAAGCGGGACAGGGTGAACTATGGCTACACCTTC.